This record covers a single T cell receptor (beta chain). From germline, CDR1 is SGHAT and CDR2 FQNNGV. The CDR3 length is 15 residues. Trimming at V came to 0 bases and at J to 5 bases, leaving 7 bases not matched to a gene. The entry originates in a study of blood T cell repertoires in COVID-19. The participants were between roughly 18 and 89 years old and came from about two dozen US areas. Produced via immunoSEQ multiplex PCR; TCRdb's table is partial and in-frame only. This sample carries more than 450,000 clones, about nine tenths of them seen once, and the ten largest clones take roughly 0.7%. This TCR derives from a young woman who had recovered from COVID-19. Sequencing was done on a sample of PBMCs or T cells enriched from blood (not recorded which). This rearrangement joins TRBV11-2 to TRBJ2-7; 7 nucleotides match TRBD1. The CDR3 nucleotides are TGTGCCAGCAGCTTAGAGGGGCAGGGGGACAACGAGCAGTACTTC. It yields the protein CASSLEGQGDNEQYF.